This TCR beta chain was observed in a study of cytomegalovirus exposure and HLA in healthy donors. Of note for this clone: Its target is unknown.

The PCR contained 60 Vbeta and 13 Jbeta primers. TCRdb's table, derived via immunoSEQ multiplex PCR, lists solely in-frame clones and lacks some. Here the sample spans roughly 120,000 clones, 8.5% to 10% being singletons. Findings of the study overall: Previous analysis showed most TCR beta V segments were productive about 87% or about 30% of the time.

The sequencing input was PBMCs. This clonotype was sampled from a man aged 25 to 45 in good health and CMV-seronegative.

The CDR3 bases are TGTGCCGGGGCCCCGTTGTCCCTAAACTATGGCTACACCTTC. This translates into CAGAPLSLNYGYTF. This chain links TRBV30 with TRBJ1-2; D might be TRBD1 (5 bases). Germline-derived CDR1 and CDR2 are GTSNPN and SVGIG (reference sequence). The V and J ends lost 8 bases and 2 bases respectively, with 18 bases between them. This CDR3 region has 14 residues.